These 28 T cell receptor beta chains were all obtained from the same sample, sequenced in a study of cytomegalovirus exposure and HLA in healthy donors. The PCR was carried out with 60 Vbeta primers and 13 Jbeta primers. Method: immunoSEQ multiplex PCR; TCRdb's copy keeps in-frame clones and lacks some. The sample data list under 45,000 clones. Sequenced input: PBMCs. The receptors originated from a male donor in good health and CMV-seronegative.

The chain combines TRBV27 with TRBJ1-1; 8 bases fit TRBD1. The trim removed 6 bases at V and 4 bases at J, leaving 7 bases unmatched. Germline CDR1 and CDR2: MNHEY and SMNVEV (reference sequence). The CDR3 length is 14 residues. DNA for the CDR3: TGTGCCAGCAGGGCCCAGGGGGCTTTCACTGAAGCTTTCTTT. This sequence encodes CASRAQGAFTEAFF.

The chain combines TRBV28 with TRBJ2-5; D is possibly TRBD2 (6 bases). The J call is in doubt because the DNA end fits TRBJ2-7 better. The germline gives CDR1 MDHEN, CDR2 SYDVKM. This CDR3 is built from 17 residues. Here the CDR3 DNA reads TGTGCCAGCAGACCTAAGGCCCAGGGACTTATGGCTTACGAGCAGTACTTC. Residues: CASRPKAQGLMAYEQYF.

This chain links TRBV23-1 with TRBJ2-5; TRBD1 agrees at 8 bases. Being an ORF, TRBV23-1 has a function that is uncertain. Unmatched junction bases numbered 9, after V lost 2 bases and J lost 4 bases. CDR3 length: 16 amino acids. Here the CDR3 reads CASSQRSQGAPETQYF. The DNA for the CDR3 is TGCGCCAGCAGTCAACGCAGTCAGGGGGCCCCAGAGACCCAGTACTTC.

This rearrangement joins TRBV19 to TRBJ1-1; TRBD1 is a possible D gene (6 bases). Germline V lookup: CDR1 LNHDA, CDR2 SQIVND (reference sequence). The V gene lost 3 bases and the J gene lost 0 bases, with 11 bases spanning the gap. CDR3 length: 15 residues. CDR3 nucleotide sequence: TGTGCCAGTAGTATCCCCCAGGGGCTGAACACTGAAGCTTTCTTT. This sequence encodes CASSIPQGLNTEAFF.

The CDR3 region is CASSPTTDRTTEAFF. CDR3 nucleotide sequence: TGTGCCAGCTCACCAACCACAGACAGAACAACTGAAGCTTTCTTT. The chain uses TRBV18 and TRBJ1-1; D might be TRBD1 (5 bases). Germline CDR1 is KGHSH and CDR2 is LQKENI. The CDR3 extends over 15 amino acids. Between the trimmed V and J ends, which lost 2 bases and 5 bases, there was a span of 15 bases.

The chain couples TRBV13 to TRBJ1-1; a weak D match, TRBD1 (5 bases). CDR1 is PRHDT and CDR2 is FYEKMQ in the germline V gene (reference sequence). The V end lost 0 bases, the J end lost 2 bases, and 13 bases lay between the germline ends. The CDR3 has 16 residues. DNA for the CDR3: TGTGCCAGCAGCTTAGGCCGCGCGGGGGGTAACACTGAAGCTTTCTTT. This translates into CASSLGRAGGNTEAFF.

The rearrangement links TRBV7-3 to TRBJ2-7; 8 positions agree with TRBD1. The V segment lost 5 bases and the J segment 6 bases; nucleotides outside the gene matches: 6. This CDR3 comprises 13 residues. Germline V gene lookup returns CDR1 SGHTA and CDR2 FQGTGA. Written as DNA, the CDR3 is TGTGCCAGCAGCCATCAGGGGGCGATCGAGCAGTACTTC. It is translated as CASSHQGAIEQYF.

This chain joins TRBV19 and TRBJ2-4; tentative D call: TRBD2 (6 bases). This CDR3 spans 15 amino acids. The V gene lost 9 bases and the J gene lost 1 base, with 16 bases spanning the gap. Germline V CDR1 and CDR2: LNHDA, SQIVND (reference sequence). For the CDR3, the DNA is TGTGCCAGGATGGGGGAGGATGGTGCCAAAAACATTCAGTACTTC. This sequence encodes CARMGEDGAKNIQYF. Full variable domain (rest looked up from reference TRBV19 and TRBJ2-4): DGGITQSPKYLFRKEGQNVTLSCEQNLNHDAMYWYRQDPGQGLRLIYYSQIVNDFQKGDIAEGYSVSREKKESFPLTVTSAQKNPTAFYLCARMGEDGAKNIQYFGAGTRLSVL.

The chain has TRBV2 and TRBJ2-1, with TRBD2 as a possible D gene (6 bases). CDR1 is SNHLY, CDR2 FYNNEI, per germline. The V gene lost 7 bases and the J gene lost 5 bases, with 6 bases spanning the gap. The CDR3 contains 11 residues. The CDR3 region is CASTGDNEQFF. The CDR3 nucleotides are TGTGCCAGCACGGGGGACAATGAGCAGTTCTTC.

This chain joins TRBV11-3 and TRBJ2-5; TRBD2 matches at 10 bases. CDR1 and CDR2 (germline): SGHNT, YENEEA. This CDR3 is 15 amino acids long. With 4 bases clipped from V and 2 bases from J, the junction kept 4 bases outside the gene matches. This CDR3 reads CASSSSGGKQETQYF. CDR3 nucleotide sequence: TGTGCCAGCAGCTCTAGCGGGGGAAAACAAGAGACCCAGTACTTC.

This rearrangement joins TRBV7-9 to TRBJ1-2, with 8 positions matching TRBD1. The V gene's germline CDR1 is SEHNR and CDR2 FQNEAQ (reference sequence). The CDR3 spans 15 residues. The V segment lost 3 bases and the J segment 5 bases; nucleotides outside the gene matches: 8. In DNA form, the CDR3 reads TGTGCCAGCAGCTTGTCCGGGACAGGAGCTTATGGCTACACCTTC. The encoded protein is CASSLSGTGAYGYTF.

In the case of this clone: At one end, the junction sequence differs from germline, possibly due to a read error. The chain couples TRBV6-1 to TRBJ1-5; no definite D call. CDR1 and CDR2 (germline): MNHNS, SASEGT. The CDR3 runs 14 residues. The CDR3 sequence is CASREDLRAQPQHF. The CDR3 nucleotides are TGTGCCAGCAGAGAAGACCTGAGGGCCCAGCCCCAGCATTTT.

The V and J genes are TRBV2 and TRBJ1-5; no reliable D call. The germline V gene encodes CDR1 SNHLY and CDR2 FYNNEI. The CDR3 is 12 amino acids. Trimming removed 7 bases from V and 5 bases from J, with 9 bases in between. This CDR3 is CASMAEYQPQHF. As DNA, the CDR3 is TGTGCCAGCATGGCGGAATATCAGCCCCAGCATTTT.

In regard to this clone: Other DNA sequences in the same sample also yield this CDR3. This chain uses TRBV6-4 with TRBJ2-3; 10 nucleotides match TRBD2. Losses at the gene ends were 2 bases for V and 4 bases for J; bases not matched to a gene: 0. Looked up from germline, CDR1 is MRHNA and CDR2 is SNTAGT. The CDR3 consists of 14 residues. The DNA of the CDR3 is TGTGCCAGCAGTGACAGCGGGGGGGCAGATACGCAGTATTTT. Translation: CASSDSGGADTQYF.

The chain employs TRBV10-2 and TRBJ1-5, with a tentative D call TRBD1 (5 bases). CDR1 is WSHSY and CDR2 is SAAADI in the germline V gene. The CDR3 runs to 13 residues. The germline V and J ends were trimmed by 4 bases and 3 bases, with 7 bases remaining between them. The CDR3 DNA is TGCGCCAGCAGTGGACAGAACAATCAGCCCCAGCATTTT. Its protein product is CASSGQNNQPQHF.

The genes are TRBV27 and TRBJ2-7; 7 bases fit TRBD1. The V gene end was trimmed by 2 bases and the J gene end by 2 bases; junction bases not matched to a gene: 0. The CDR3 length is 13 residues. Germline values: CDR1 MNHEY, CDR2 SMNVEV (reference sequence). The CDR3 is CASSLQGAYEQYF. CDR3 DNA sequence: TGTGCCAGCAGTTTACAGGGGGCCTACGAGCAGTACTTC.

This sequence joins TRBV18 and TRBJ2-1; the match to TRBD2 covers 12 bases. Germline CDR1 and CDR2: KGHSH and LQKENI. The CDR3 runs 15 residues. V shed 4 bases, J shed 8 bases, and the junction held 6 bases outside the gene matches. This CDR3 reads CASSQASGGVDEQFF. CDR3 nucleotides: TGTGCCAGCTCACAGGCTAGCGGGGGGGTCGATGAGCAGTTCTTC.

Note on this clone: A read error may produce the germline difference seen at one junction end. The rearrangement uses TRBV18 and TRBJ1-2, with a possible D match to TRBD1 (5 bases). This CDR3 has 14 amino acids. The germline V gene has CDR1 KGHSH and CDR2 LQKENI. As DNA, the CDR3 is TGTACCAGCTCACCGGGGCAGGAAATCTATGGCTACACCTTC. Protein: CTSSPGQEIYGYTF.

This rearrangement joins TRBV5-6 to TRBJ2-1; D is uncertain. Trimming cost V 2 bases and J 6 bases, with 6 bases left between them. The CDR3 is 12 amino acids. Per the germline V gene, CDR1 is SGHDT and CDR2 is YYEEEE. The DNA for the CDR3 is TGTGCCAGCAGCTTTATTAGCAATGAGCAGTTCTTC. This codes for CASSFISNEQFF.

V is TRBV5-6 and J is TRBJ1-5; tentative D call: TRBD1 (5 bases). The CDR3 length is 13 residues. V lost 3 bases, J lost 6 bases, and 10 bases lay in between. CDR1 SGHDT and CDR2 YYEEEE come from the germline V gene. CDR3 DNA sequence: TGTGCCAGCAGCTCAGGGTATACTCAGCCCCAGCATTTT. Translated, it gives CASSSGYTQPQHF.

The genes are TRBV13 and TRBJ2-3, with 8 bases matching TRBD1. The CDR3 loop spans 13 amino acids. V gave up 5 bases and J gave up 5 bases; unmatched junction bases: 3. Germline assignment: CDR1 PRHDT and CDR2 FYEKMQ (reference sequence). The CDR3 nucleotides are TGTGCCAGCAGCCAGGGGGCGCAAGATACGCAGTATTTT. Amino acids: CASSQGAQDTQYF. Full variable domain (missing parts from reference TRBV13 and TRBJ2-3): AAGVIQSPRHLIKEKRETATLKCYPIPRHDTVYWYQQGPGQDPQFLISFYEKMQSDKGSIPDRFSAQQFSDYHSELNMSSLELGDSALYFCASSQGAQDTQYFGPGTRLTVL.

The CDR3 bases are TGTGCCAGCAGCGGTCTCGGACATGGCAGGGGGGATGGCTACACCTTC. It translates to CASSGLGHGRGDGYTF. The chain uses TRBV2 and TRBJ1-2, with 7 positions matching TRBD1. The trim removed 6 bases at V and 6 bases at J, leaving 16 bases unmatched. The CDR3 is made up of 16 amino acids. Germline V gene sequence: CDR1 SNHLY, CDR2 FYNNEI.

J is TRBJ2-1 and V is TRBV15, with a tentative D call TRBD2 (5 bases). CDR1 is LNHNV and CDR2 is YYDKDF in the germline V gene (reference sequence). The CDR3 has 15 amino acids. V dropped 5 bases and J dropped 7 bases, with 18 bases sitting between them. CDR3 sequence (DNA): TGTGCCACCAGCGTGGAACGGGGTAGTGCAAATGAGCAGTTCTTC. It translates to CATSVERGSANEQFF. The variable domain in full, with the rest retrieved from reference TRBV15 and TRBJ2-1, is DAMVIQNPRYQVTQFGKPVTLSCSQTLNHNVMYWYQQKSSQAPKLLFHYYDKDFNNEADTPDNFQSRRPNTSFCFLDIRSPGLGDTAMYLCATSVERGSANEQFFGPGTRLTVL.

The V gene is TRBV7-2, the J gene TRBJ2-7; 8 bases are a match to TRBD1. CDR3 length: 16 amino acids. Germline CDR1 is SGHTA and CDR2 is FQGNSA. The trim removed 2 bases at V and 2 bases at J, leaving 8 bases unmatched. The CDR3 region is CASSLSGQGPPYEQYF. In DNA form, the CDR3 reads TGTGCCAGCAGCTTATCCGGACAGGGCCCACCCTACGAGCAGTACTTC.

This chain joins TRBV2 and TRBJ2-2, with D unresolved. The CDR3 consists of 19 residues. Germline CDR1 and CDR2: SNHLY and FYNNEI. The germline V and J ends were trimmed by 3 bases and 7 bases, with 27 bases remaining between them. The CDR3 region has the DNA TGTGCCAGCAGTGATCCAGATGAGAGGTTATTCTCGCCCGACGGGGAGCTGTTTTTT. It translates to CASSDPDERLFSPDGELFF.

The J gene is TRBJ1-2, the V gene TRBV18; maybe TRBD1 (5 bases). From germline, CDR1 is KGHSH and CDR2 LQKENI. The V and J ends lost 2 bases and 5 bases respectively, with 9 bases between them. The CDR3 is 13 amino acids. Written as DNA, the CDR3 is TGTGCCAGCTCACCAAGCTCAGGGTATGGCTACACCTTC. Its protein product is CASSPSSGYGYTF.

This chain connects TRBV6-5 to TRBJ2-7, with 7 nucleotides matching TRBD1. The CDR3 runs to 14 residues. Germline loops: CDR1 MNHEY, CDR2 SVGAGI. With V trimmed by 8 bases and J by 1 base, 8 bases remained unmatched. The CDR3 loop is CASGRAGGSYEQYF. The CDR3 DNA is TGTGCCAGCGGCCGGGCAGGGGGATCCTACGAGCAGTACTTC.

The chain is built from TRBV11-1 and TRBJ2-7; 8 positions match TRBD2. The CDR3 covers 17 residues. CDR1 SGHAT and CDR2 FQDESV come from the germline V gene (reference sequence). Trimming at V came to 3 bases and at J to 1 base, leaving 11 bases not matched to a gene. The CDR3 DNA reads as TGTGCCAGCAGCTTGGGGACGGGAGGGCGATCATCCTACGAGCAGTACTTC. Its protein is CASSLGTGGRSSYEQYF. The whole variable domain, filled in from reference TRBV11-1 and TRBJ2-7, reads EAEVAQSPRYKITEKSQAVAFWCDPISGHATLYWYRQILGQGPELLVQFQDESVVDDSQLPKDRFSAERLKGVDSTLKIQPAELGDSAMYLCASSLGTGGRSSYEQYFGPGTRLTVT.